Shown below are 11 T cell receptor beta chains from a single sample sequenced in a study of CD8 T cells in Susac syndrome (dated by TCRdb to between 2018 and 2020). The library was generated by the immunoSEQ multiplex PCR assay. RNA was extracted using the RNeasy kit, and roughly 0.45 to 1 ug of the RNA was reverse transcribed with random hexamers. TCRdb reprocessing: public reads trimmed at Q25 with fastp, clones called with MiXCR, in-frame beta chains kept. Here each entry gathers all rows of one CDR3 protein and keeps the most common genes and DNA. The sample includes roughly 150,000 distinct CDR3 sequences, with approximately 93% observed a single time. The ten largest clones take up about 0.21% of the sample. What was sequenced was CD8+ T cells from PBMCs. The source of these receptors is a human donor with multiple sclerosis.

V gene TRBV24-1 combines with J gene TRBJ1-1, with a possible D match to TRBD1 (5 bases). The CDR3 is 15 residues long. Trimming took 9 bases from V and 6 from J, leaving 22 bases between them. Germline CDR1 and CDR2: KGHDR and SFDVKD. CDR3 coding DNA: TGTGCCACCTCGGACTGTCGCGGGGCCCGGGCTGAAGCTTTCTTT. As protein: CATSDCRGARAEAFF.

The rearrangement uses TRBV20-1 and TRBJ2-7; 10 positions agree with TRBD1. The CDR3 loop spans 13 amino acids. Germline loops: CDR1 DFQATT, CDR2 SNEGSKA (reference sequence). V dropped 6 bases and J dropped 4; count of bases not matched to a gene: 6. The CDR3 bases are TGCAGTGCCCTAGAGGGACAGGGGTACGAGCAGTACTTC. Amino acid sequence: CSALEGQGYEQYF.

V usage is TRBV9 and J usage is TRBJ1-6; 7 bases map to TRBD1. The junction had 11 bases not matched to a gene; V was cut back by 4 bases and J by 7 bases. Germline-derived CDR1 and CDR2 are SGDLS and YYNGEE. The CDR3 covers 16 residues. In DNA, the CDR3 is TGTGCCAGCAGCTTCGGGACAGTTGGCCCGAATTCACCCCTCCACTTT. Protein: CASSFGTVGPNSPLHF.

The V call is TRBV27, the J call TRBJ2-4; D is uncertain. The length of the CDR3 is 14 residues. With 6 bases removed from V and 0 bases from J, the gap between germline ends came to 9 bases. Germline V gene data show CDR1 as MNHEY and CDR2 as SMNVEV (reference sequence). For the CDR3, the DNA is TGTGCCAGCAGGACGGACCTAGCCAAAAACATTCAGTACTTC. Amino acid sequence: CASRTDLAKNIQYF.

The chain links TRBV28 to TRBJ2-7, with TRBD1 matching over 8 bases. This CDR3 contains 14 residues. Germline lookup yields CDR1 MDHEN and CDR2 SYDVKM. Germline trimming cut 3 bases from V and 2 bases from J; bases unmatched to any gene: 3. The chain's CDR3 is CASSFKDRAYEQYF. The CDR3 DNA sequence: TGTGCCAGCAGTTTTAAGGACAGGGCCTACGAGCAGTACTTC.

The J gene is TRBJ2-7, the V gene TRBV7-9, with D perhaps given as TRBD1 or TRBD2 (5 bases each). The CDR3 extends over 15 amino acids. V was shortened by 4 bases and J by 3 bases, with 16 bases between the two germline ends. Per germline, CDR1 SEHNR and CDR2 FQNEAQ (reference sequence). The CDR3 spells CASSWSEGPLYEQYF. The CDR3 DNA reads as TGTGCCAGCAGCTGGTCAGAGGGGCCCCTCTACGAGCAGTACTTC.

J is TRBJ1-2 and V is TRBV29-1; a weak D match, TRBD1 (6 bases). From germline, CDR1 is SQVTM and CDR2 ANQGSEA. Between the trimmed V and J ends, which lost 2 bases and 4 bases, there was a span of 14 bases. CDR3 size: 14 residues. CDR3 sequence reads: CSVESQGPGYGYTF. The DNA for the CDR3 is TGCAGCGTTGAATCCCAGGGGCCTGGCTATGGCTACACCTTC.

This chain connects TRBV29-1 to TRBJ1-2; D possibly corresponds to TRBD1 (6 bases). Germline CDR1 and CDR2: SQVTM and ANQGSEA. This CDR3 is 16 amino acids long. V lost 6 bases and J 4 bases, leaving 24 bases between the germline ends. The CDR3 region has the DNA TGCAGCGTCCGCTCCTCCGGACAGACAAAAATCTATGGCTACACCTTC. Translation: CSVRSSGQTKIYGYTF.

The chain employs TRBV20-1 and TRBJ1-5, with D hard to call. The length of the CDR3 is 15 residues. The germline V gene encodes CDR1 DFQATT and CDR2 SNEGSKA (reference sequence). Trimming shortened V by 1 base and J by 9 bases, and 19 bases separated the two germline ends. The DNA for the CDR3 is TGCAGTGCTAGAGTTAGGCAGGTCCAACGCGGGCCCCAGCATTTT. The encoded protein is CSARVRQVQRGPQHF.

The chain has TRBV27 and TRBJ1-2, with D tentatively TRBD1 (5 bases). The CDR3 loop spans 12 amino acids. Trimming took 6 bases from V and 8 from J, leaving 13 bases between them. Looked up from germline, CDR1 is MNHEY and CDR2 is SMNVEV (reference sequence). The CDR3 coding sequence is TGTGCCAGCAGCCGAGGACGGGGCGGCTACACCTTC. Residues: CASSRGRGGYTF.

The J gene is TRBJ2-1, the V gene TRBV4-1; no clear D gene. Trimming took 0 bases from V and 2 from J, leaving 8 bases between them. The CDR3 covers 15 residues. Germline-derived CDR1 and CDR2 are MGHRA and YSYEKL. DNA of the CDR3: TGCGCCAGCAGCCAAGAGTACAGTCCCTACAATGAGCAGTTCTTC. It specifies CASSQEYSPYNEQFF.